A single sample is the source of the 20 T cell receptor beta chains below, sequenced in a study of cytotoxic CD8 clonotypes in ibrutinib-treated CLL. Assay used: immunoSEQ multiplex PCR; TCRdb lists only in-frame clones, some missing. The profile shows 200,000 or so clones, roughly 73% of them singletons. Sequenced material: PBMCs, taken after 12 months of ibrutinib treatment. Receptors were obtained from a human donor with chronic lymphocytic leukemia.

The chain has TRBV7-9 and TRBJ2-7, with D possibly TRBD2 on 5 matching bases. The CDR3 length is 15 residues. The germline gives CDR1 SEHNR, CDR2 FQNEAQ (reference sequence). Trimming took off 2 bases at V and 2 bases at J, with 13 bases between the two ends. The CDR3 loop is CASSLIPSGTYEQYF. DNA for the CDR3: TGTGCCAGCAGCTTAATCCCCAGCGGTACCTACGAGCAGTACTTC. Looking up the rest from reference TRBV7-9 and TRBJ2-7 gives the full variable domain: DTGVSQNPRHKITKRGQNVTFRCDPISEHNRLYWYRQTLGQGPEFLTYFQNEAQLEKSRLLSDRFSAERPKGSFSTLEIQRTEQGDSAMYLCASSLIPSGTYEQYFGPGTRLTVT.

The chain combines TRBV19 with TRBJ1-2; D is undetermined. The CDR3 has 14 residues. The germline V and J ends were trimmed by 7 bases and 4 bases, with 16 bases remaining between them. CDR1 is LNHDA and CDR2 is SQIVND in the germline V gene (reference sequence). Here the CDR3 DNA reads TGTGCCAGTACCCTACCCGGGAAAATCTATGGCTACACCTTC. This sequence encodes CASTLPGKIYGYTF.

The sample holds a few counts of this clone. The rearrangement joins TRBV7-3 to TRBJ2-4, with D unclear. The germline V gene encodes CDR1 SGHTA and CDR2 FQGTGA. V lost 1 base, J lost 8 bases, and 6 bases lay in between. CDR3 length equals 12 residues. DNA of the CDR3: TGTGCCAGCAGCTTAAGTGGGGACATTCAGTACTTC. This gives the protein CASSLSGDIQYF.

This clone occurred once. The rearrangement uses TRBV2 and TRBJ1-3, with TRBD1 identical over 9 bases. The CDR3 consists of 17 residues. CDR1 and CDR2 (germline): SNHLY, FYNNEI. V lost 6 bases, J lost 6 bases, and 15 bases stayed unmatched. The CDR3 sequence is CASSGPHRGQVVNTIYF. The CDR3 DNA reads as TGTGCCAGCAGCGGACCCCACAGGGGGCAGGTTGTAAACACCATATATTTT.

The V call is TRBV6-1, the J call TRBJ2-1; D tentatively fits TRBD1 or TRBD2 (5 bases each). The germline V gene encodes CDR1 MNHNS and CDR2 SASEGT. Trimming stripped 3 bases from V and 7 bases from J, with 19 bases between. This CDR3 comprises 16 residues. The CDR3 here is CASSESPPAWGNEQFF. The CDR3 region has the DNA TGTGCCAGCAGTGAGTCACCTCCTGCCTGGGGGAATGAGCAGTTCTTC.

This clone was detected only once. V gene TRBV18 combines with J gene TRBJ1-2; TRBD1 aligns across 8 bases. The germline gives CDR1 KGHSH, CDR2 LQKENI. CDR3 length: 15 residues. Trimming took 3 bases from V and 2 from J; bases not matched to a gene: 5. The CDR3: CASSPGAGGNYGYTF. The CDR3, as DNA: TGTGCCAGCTCACCGGGGGCAGGGGGCAACTATGGCTACACCTTC.

The J gene is TRBJ2-7, the V gene TRBV7-9; D is unresolved. The CDR3 is made up of 13 amino acids. The germline V and J ends were trimmed by 2 bases and 1 base, with 6 bases remaining between them. The germline V gene encodes CDR1 SEHNR and CDR2 FQNEAQ (reference sequence). CDR3 sequence reads: CASSLMVSYEQYF. The CDR3 DNA reads as TGTGCCAGCAGCTTAATGGTGTCCTACGAGCAGTACTTC.

The J gene is TRBJ2-1, the V gene TRBV28; no clear D gene. V was cut by 5 bases and J by 0 bases, with 17 bases left in between. The CDR3 consists of 17 residues. Per the germline V gene, CDR1 is MDHEN and CDR2 is SYDVKM. The CDR3, as DNA: TGTGCCAGCAGTCCCTCGTCGCCGGCGAGCTCCTACAATGAGCAGTTCTTC. It encodes CASSPSSPASSYNEQFF.

A remark on this clone: This CDR3 is also generated by other DNA sequences in the sample. The chain recombines TRBV10-3 with TRBJ1-5, with D uncertain. The V end was cut by 0 bases, the J end by 6 bases, with 3 bases between. The CDR3 loop spans 12 amino acids. Germline V gives CDR1 ENHRY, CDR2 SYGVKD. The CDR3, as DNA: TGTGCCATCAGTGAGTCGGGTCAGCCCCAGCATTTT. Its translation: CAISESGQPQHF.

The chain links TRBV6-5 to TRBJ1-6, with no clear D. The germline V gene encodes CDR1 MNHEY and CDR2 SVGAGI. V was cut by 5 bases and J by 9 bases, with 14 bases left in between. The CDR3 is 14 amino acids. CDR3 region: CASSDQKETSPLHF. Here the CDR3 DNA reads TGTGCCAGCAGTGATCAAAAGGAGACTTCACCCCTCCACTTT.

The chain has TRBV5-6 and TRBJ2-1, with 7 bases identical to TRBD2. V was clipped by 3 bases and J by 8 bases; unmatched bases: 11. The germline V gene encodes CDR1 SGHDT and CDR2 YYEEEE. The CDR3 is 15 residues long. CDR3 in amino acids: CASSSLGLVIYEQFF. CDR3 nucleotide sequence: TGTGCCAGCAGCTCGCTCGGACTAGTAATATATGAGCAGTTCTTC.

This clone was seen many times. The chain employs TRBV5-4 and TRBJ2-2, with D possibly matching TRBD1 (8 bases). The CDR3 has 17 residues. Germline CDR1 reads SGHNT; CDR2 reads YYREEE (reference sequence). V was cut by 4 bases and J by 5 bases, with 21 bases left in between. The CDR3: CASSRPTGGGRTGELFF. The CDR3 region has the DNA TGTGCCAGCAGCCGACCCACAGGGGGGGGAAGAACCGGGGAGCTGTTTTTT.

The J gene is TRBJ2-5, the V gene TRBV5-4, with D perhaps assigned TRBD1 or TRBD2 (5 bases each). The germline V and J ends were trimmed by 0 bases and 5 bases, with 14 bases remaining between them. This CDR3 contains 15 residues. Germline V gives CDR1 SGHNT, CDR2 YYREEE (reference sequence). This CDR3 is CASSLGGPSRETQYF. CDR3 in DNA: TGTGCCAGCAGCTTGGGGGGACCGAGTCGGGAGACCCAGTACTTC.

This clone was observed a few times. V gene TRBV5-1 combines with J gene TRBJ2-3; D not resolved. The CDR3 covers 12 residues. With 0 bases removed from V and 4 bases from J, the gap between germline ends came to 3 bases. Germline CDR1 SGHRS, CDR2 YFSETQ. The CDR3 loop is CASSLDADTQYF. The CDR3 DNA reads TGCGCCAGCAGCTTGGACGCAGATACGCAGTATTTT.

The chain carries TRBV27 and TRBJ2-1; the D is unclear. This CDR3 comprises 14 residues. Trimming shortened V by 5 bases and J by 7 bases, and 15 bases separated the two germline ends. Per germline, CDR1 MNHEY and CDR2 SMNVEV (reference sequence). CDR3 coding DNA: TGTGCCAGCAGTCCCCAAGACCGCCGAAATGAGCAGTTCTTC. It specifies CASSPQDRRNEQFF.

The chain joins TRBV6-1 to TRBJ2-1; D is uncertain. This CDR3 region has 14 residues. Germline V gene sequence: CDR1 MNHNS, CDR2 SASEGT. V shed 4 bases and J shed 6 bases, with 13 bases lying between them. Here the CDR3 reads CASSAAVWGNEQFF. The CDR3 nucleotides read TGTGCCAGCAGTGCGGCGGTCTGGGGCAATGAGCAGTTCTTC.

In this sample, this clone turned up a few times. CDR3 amino acids: CAITSSYNEQFF. The CDR3 nucleotides are TGTGCCATCACCAGCTCCTACAATGAGCAGTTCTTC. V is TRBV28 and J is TRBJ2-1; no definite D call. Trimming shortened V by 10 bases and J by 0 bases, and 7 bases separated the two germline ends. The CDR3 totals 12 residues. Germline-derived CDR1 and CDR2 are MDHEN and SYDVKM.

This chain joins TRBV28 and TRBJ1-3, with 8 bases matching TRBD1. Germline lookup yields CDR1 MDHEN and CDR2 SYDVKM. This CDR3 region has 13 residues. CDR3 nucleotides: TGTGCGACTAGACAGGGGCTAGGAAACACCATATATTTT. Protein: CATRQGLGNTIYF.

This clone was detected a few times. Distinct nucleotide sequences in the sample also encode this CDR3. The gene calls are TRBV18 and TRBJ1-5; D is unresolved. The CDR3 loop spans 13 amino acids. CDR1 KGHSH and CDR2 LQKENI come from the germline V gene. Trimming removed 2 bases at V and 0 bases at J, with 2 bases between. CDR3 region: CASSPDSNQPQHF. CDR3 nucleotide sequence: TGTGCCAGCTCACCAGATAGCAATCAGCCCCAGCATTTT.

This sequence joins TRBV11-2 and TRBJ2-7; tentative D call: TRBD1 (5 bases). Germline V gene data show CDR1 as SGHAT and CDR2 as FQNNGV. Trimming shortened V by 5 bases and J by 4 bases, and 12 bases separated the two germline ends. The CDR3 sequence is 13 residues long. The CDR3 reads CASSDGAAYEQYF. The CDR3 DNA follows: TGTGCCAGCAGCGATGGGGCAGCTTACGAGCAGTACTTC.